Listed here are 9 T cell receptor beta chains from one sample, sequenced in a study of blood T cell repertoires in COVID-19. TCRdb's table, derived via immunoSEQ multiplex PCR, lists solely in-frame clones and lacks some. Altogether fewer than 200,000 clones are present, 79% being singletons, with the ten largest covering 15% to 20%. Input material: PBMCs or T cells enriched from blood (not recorded which). The receptor set was obtained from a woman in her seventies in a cohort exposed to, infected with or recovered from COVID-19 (not recorded which).

The gene calls are TRBV5-1 and TRBJ2-5; 7 bases are a match to TRBD1. CDR3 size: 14 residues. Trimming at V came to 3 bases and at J to 5 bases, leaving 7 bases not matched to a gene. The germline V gene encodes CDR1 SGHRS and CDR2 YFSETQ. CDR3 in DNA: TGCGCCAGCAGCTCCGGACAGGAGAGGGAGACCCAGTACTTC. Translated, it gives CASSSGQERETQYF.

The rearrangement joins TRBV19 to TRBJ1-5, with a tentative D call TRBD1 (5 bases). Trimming removed 4 bases from V and 0 bases from J, with 10 bases in between. CDR3 size: 15 residues. Germline V gives CDR1 LNHDA, CDR2 SQIVND (reference sequence). The CDR3, as DNA: TGTGCCAGTAGTAGCGGGGCGGTTAGCAATCAGCCCCAGCATTTT. Encoded protein: CASSSGAVSNQPQHF.

This chain joins TRBV19 and TRBJ1-2; the D is unclear. V was trimmed by 4 bases and J by 4 bases, leaving 13 bases between them. Germline-derived CDR1 and CDR2 are LNHDA and SQIVND (reference sequence). The length of the CDR3 is 14 residues. The CDR3 DNA reads as TGTGCCAGTAGTAGGGCCCCACCCGGCTATGGCTACACCTTC. Its protein is CASSRAPPGYGYTF.

The V and J genes are TRBV25-1 and TRBJ1-1, with 7 bases that match TRBD1. The germline CDR1 and CDR2 sequences are MGHDK and SYGVNS. The V and J ends lost 3 bases and 4 bases, in that order; junction bases with no gene match: 8. The length of the CDR3 is 15 residues. CDR3 sequence: CASSDQGGAPTEAFF. The CDR3 nucleotides are TGTGCCAGCAGTGACCAAGGGGGCGCCCCCACTGAAGCTTTCTTT.

The chain has TRBV5-1 and TRBJ2-7, with 10 bases fitting TRBD1. The CDR3 spans 15 residues. Germline lookup yields CDR1 SGHRS and CDR2 YFSETQ. Losses at the gene ends were 2 bases for V and 3 bases for J; bases not matched to a gene: 5. The CDR3 DNA sequence: TGCGCCAGCAGCTTATCGACAGGGGGCAACTACGAGCAGTACTTC. Its translation: CASSLSTGGNYEQYF.

This sequence joins TRBV19 and TRBJ1-5; TRBD1 agrees at 7 bases. V lost 3 bases, J lost 5 bases, and 7 bases stayed unmatched. This CDR3 contains 15 residues. The germline V gene encodes CDR1 LNHDA and CDR2 SQIVND (reference sequence). In nucleotides, the CDR3 is TGTGCCAGTAGTATTGGGACAGTCCGGTATCAGCCCCAGCATTTT. Residues: CASSIGTVRYQPQHF. Full variable domain (remainder filled in from reference TRBV19 and TRBJ1-5): DGGITQSPKYLFRKEGQNVTLSCEQNLNHDAMYWYRQDPGQGLRLIYYSQIVNDFQKGDIAEGYSVSREKKESFPLTVTSAQKNPTAFYLCASSIGTVRYQPQHFGDGTRLSIL.

For this clone: This same CDR3 is encoded by further DNA sequences in the sample. The chain is built from TRBV27 and TRBJ2-1, with 8 nucleotides matching TRBD2. The germline gives CDR1 MNHEY, CDR2 SMNVEV (reference sequence). After removal of 6 bases from V and 3 bases from J, the junction contained 4 bases not matched to a gene. The CDR3 is 14 residues long. CDR3 residues: CASSLAGYYNEQFF. The CDR3 bases are TGTGCCAGCAGCCTAGCGGGTTACTACAATGAGCAGTTCTTC.

This chain joins TRBV9 and TRBJ2-3; D might be TRBD1 (5 bases). The CDR3 sequence is 14 residues long. Germline lookup yields CDR1 SGDLS and CDR2 YYNGEE. V was clipped by 2 bases and J by 2 bases, with 9 bases between them. The CDR3 spells CASSVGQITDTQYF. The CDR3 DNA reads TGTGCCAGCAGCGTGGGGCAGATCACAGATACGCAGTATTTT.

The V gene is TRBV4-3, the J gene TRBJ2-6; 7 positions match TRBD1. The CDR3 is 19 residues long. CDR1 LGHNA and CDR2 YSLEER come from the germline V gene. J was trimmed by 1 base and V by 0 bases; bases with no gene match: 9. The CDR3 loop reads CASSQDLGQASSGANVLTF. In nucleotides, the CDR3 is TGCGCCAGCAGCCAAGATCTCGGACAGGCGTCGTCTGGGGCCAACGTCCTGACTTTC.